This entry describes one T cell receptor (beta chain). Its target is unknown. The sort gate was single viable CD3+CD4+CD8-CD45RO+ cells for memory CD4+ T cells. Serum IgG to CMV pp150, pp28, p38 and p52 defined serostatus. Per the original methods: After removing out-of-frame reads, 2 million to 2.5 million distinct TCRbeta sequences remained. Repertoires were generated with immunoSEQ multiplex PCR, while TCRdb's copy carries only in-frame clones and drops some. D and trimming were read from the DNA, whereas the V and J calls and clone size are those reported in that table. The sample shows tens of thousands of clones, about three quarters of them seen only once. The data derive from a study of memory CD4+ T cells and cytomegalovirus serostatus. Study-level results: Each of approximately 73 CMV-associated TCRbeta sequences occurred in one to five individuals.

The J segment lost 5 bases and the V segment lost 0 bases, leaving 16 bases of the junction unmatched. Germline V gives CDR1 SGDLS, CDR2 YYNGEE. The CDR3 loop spans 18 amino acids. The origin of this receptor is an adult in good health and CMV-seropositive. This chain joins TRBV9 and TRBJ2-5; TRBD2 matches at 7 bases. Sequences were obtained from memory CD4+ T cells from blood. CDR3 protein: CASSVDPPGEGRAETQYF. The CDR3 nucleotides read TGTGCCAGCAGCGTAGATCCGCCAGGCGAGGGGAGGGCGGAGACCCAGTACTTC.